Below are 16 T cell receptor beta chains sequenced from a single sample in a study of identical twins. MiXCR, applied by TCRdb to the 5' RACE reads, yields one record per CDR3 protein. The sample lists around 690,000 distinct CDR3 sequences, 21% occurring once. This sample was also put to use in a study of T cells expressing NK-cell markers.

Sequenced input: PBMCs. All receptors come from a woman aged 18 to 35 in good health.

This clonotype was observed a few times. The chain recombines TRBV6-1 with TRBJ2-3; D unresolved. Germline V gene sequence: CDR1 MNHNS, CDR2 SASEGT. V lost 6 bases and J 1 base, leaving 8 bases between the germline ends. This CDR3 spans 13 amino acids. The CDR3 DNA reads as TGTGCCAGCAGGATCGCGGGCACAGATACGCAGTATTTT. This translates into CASRIAGTDTQYF.

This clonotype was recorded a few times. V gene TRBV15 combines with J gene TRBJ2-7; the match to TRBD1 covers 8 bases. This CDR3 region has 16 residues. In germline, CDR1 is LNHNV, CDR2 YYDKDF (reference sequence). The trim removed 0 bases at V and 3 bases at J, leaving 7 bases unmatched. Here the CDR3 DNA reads TGTGCCACCAGCAGAGATCGTGGACAGGGCAACTACGAGCAGTACTTC. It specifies CATSRDRGQGNYEQYF.

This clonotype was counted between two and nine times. The CDR3, as DNA: TGTGCCAGCAGTGTTATAGGGACAGGGGGCTATGAGCAGTTCTTC. This gives the protein CASSVIGTGGYEQFF. The rearrangement links TRBV25-1 to TRBJ2-1; 12 bases match TRBD1. Germline CDR1 reads MGHDK; CDR2 reads SYGVNS. The V segment lost 4 bases and the J segment 8 bases; nucleotides outside the gene matches: 6. The CDR3 has 15 residues.

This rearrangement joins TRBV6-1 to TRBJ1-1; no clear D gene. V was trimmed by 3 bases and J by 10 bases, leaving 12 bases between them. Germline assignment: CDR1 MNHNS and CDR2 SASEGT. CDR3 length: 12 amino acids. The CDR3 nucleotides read TGTGCCAGCAGTGATAACGAGCTAGGAGCTTTCTTT. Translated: CASSDNELGAFF.

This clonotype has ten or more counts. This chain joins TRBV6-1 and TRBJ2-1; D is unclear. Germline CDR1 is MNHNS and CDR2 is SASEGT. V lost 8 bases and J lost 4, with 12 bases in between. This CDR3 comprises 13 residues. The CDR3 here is CASQIDRYNEQFF. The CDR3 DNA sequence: TGTGCCAGCCAGATAGACCGTTACAATGAGCAGTTCTTC.

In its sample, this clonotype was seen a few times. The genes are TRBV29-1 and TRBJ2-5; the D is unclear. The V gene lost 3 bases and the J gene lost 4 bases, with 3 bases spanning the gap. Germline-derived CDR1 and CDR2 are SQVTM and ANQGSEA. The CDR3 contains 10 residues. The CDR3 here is CSVDSETQYF. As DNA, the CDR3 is TGCAGCGTTGATTCAGAGACCCAGTACTTC.

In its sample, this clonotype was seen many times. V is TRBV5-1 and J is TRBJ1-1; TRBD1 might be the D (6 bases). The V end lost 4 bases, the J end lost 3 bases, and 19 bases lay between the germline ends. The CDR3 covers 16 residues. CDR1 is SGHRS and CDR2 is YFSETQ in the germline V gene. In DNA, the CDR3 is TGCGCCAGCAGCCAACCACAGGGTCCTGGGGACACTGAAGCTTTCTTT. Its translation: CASSQPQGPGDTEAFF.

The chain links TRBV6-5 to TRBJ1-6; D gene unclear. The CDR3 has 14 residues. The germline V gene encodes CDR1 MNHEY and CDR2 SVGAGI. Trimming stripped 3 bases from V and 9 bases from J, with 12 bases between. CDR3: CASSYSDTFSPLHF. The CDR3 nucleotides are TGTGCCAGCAGTTATTCAGACACTTTTTCACCCCTCCACTTT.

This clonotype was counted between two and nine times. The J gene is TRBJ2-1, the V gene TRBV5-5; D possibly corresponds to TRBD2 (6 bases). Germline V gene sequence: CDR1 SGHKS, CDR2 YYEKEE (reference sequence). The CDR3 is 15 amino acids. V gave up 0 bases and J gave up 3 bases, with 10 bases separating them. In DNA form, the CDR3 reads TGTGCCAGCAGCTTGGGCGGGGTATACTACAATGAGCAGTTCTTC. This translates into CASSLGGVYYNEQFF.

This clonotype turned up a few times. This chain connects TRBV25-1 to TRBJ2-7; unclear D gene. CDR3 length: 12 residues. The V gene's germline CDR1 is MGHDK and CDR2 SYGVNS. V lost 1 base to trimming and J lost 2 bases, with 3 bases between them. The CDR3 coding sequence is TGTGCCAGCAGTGAATCACCCTACGAGCAGTACTTC. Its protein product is CASSESPYEQYF.

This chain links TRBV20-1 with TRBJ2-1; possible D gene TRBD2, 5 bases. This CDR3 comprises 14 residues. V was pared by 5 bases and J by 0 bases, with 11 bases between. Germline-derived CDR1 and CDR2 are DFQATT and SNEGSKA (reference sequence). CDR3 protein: CSALVGSSYNEQFF. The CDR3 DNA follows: TGCAGTGCTTTGGTAGGGAGCTCCTACAATGAGCAGTTCTTC.

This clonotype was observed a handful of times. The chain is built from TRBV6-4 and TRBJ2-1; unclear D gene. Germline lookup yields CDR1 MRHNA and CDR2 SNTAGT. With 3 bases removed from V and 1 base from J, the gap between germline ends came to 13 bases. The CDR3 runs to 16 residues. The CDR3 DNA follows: TGTGCCAGCAGTGAGAGGATTTCGCCTTCCTACAATGAGCAGTTCTTC. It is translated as CASSERISPSYNEQFF.

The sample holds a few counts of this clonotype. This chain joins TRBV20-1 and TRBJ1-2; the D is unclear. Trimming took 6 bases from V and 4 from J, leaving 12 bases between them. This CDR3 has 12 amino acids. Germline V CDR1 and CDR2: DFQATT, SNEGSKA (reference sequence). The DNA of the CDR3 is TGCAGTGCCAGTACCCGGGGCTATGGCTACACCTTC. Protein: CSASTRGYGYTF.

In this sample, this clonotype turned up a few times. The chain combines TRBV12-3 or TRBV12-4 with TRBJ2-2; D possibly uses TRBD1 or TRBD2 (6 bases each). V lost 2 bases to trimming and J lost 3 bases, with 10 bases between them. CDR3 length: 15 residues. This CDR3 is CASSLRGVHTGELFF. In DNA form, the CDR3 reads TGTGCCAGCAGTTTAAGGGGGGTCCACACCGGGGAGCTGTTTTTT.

The CDR3 loop is CASSQESIDSSFIGNEQFF. The CDR3 DNA follows: TGCGCCAGCAGCCAAGAGTCAATAGACTCTTCTTTTATAGGGAATGAGCAGTTCTTC. This chain connects TRBV4-3 to TRBJ2-1, with D hard to call. Trimming removed 0 bases from V and 7 bases from J, with 25 bases in between. Germline loops: CDR1 LGHNA, CDR2 YSLEER. The CDR3 is 19 amino acids.

The chain's CDR3 is CATSDAASTADTQYF. The CDR3 DNA follows: TGTGCCACCAGTGATGCGGCCTCGACCGCAGATACGCAGTATTTT. V usage is TRBV24-1 and J usage is TRBJ2-3; D is unclear. V was cut by 3 bases and J by 4 bases, with 13 bases left in between. The CDR3 extends over 15 amino acids. CDR1 KGHDR and CDR2 SFDVKD come from the germline V gene.